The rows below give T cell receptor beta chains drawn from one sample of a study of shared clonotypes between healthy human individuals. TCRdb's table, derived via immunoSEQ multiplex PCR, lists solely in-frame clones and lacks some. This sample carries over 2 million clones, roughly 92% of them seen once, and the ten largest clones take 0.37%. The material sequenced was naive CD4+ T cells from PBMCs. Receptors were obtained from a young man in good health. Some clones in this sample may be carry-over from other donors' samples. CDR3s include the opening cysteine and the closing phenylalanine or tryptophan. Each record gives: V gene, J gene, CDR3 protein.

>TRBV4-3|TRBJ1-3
CASSQELDLKASGNTIYF
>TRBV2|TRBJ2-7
CASSETSGAYEQYF
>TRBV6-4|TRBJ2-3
CASRGQGSTDTQYF
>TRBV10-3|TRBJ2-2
CAIRKLQGARAGELFF
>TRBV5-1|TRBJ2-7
CASNTGTSGYYEQYF
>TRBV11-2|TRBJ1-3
CASSLAHRWNGNTIYF
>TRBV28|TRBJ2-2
CASSLVAGGPHGELFF
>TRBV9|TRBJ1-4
CASSAGTGLGEKLFF
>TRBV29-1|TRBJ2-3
CSVDGAGGPTDTQYF
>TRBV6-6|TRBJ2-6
CASSGGANVLTF
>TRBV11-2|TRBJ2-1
CASRGFSGTSYNEQFF
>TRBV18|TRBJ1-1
CASSPPLALNTEAFF
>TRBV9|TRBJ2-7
CASSVDWRVSYEQYF
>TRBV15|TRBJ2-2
CATSRAPIGELFF
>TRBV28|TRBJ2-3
CATKRPSTDTQYF
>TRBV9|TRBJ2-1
CASSFRARTLDEQFF
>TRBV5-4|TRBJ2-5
CASSLGSGRIQETQYF